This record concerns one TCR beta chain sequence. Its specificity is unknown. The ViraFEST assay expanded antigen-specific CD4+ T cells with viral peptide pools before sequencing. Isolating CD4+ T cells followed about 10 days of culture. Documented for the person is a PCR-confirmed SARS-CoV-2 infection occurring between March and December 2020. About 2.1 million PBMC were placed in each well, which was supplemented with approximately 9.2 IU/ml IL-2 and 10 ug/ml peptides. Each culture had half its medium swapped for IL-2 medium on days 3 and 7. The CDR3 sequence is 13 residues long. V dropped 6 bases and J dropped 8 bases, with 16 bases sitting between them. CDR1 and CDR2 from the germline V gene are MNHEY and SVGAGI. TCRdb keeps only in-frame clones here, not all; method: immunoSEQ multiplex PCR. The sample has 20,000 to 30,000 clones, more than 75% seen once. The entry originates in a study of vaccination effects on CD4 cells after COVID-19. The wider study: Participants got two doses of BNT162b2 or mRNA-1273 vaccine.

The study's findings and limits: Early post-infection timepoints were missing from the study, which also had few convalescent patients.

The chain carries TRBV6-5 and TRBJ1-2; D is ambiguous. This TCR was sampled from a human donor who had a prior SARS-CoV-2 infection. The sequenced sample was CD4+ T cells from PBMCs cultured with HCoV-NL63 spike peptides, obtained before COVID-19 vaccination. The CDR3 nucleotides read TGTGCCAGCAGGCTCCAACCGGGAGGAGGCTACACCTTC. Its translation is CASRLQPGGGYTF.